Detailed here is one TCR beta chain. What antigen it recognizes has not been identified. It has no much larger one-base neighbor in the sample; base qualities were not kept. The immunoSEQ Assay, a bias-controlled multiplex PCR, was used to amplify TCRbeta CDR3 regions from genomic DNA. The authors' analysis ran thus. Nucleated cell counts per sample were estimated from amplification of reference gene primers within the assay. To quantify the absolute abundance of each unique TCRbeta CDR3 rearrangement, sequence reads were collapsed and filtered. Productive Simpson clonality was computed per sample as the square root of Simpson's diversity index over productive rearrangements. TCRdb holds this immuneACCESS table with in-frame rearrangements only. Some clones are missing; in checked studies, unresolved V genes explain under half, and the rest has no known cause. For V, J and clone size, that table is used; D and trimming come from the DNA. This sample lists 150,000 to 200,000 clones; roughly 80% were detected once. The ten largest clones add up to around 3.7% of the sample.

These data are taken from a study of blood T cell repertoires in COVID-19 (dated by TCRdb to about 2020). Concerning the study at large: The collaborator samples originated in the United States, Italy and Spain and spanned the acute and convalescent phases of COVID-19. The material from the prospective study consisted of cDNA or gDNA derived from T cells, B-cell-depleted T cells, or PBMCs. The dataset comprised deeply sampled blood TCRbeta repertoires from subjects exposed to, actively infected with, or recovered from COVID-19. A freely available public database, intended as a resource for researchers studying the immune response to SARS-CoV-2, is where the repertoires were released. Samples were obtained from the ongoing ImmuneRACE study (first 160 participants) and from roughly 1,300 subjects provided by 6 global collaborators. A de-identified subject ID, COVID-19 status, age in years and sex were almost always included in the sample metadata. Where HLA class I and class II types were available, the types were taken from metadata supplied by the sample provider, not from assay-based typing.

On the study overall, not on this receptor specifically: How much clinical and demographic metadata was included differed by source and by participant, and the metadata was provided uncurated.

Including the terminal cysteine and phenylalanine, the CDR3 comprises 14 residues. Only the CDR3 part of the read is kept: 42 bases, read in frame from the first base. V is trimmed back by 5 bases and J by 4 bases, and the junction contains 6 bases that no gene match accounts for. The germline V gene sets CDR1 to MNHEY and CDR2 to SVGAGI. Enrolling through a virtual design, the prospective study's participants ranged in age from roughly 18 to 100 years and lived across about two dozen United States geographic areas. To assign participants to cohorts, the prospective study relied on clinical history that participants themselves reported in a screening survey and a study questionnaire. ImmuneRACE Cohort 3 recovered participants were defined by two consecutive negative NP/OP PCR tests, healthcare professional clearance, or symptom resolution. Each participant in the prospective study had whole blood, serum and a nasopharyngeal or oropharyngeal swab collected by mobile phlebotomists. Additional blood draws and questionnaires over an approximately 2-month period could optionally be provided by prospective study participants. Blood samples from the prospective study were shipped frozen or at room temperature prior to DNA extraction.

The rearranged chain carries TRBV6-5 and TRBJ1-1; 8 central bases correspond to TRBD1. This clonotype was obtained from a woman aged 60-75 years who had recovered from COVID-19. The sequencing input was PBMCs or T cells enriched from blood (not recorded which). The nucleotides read TGTGCCAGCAGTCAGACAGGGGTAATCACTGAAGCTTTCTTT. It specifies CASSQTGVITEAFF.